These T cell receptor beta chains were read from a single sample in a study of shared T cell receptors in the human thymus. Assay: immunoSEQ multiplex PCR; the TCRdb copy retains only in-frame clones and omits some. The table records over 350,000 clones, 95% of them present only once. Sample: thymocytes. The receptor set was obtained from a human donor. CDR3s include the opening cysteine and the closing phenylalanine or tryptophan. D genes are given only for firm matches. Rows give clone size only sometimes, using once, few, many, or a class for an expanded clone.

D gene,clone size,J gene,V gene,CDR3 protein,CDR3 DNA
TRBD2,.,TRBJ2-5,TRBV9,CASRPRTSGSDRQETQYF,TGTGCCAGCAGACCAAGGACTAGCGGGAGTGATCGCCAAGAGACCCAGTACTTC
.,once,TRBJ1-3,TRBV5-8,CASSLGGGPGNTIYF,TGTGCCAGCAGCTTGGGAGGGGGACCTGGAAACACCATATATTTT
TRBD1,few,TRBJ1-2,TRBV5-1,CASIGQGARGYTF,TGCGCCAGCATTGGACAGGGGGCGCGCGGCTACACCTTC
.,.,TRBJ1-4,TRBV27,CASSLSRAINEKLFF,TGTGCCAGCAGTTTATCGAGGGCTATTAATGAAAAACTGTTTTTT
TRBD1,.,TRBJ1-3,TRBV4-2,CASSPHSTGTSGNTIYF,TGTGCCAGCAGCCCGCACTCGACAGGGACCTCTGGAAACACCATATATTTT
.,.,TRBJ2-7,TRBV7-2,CASSLGGQRVQVREQYF,TGTGCCAGCAGCTTAGGGGGCCAGCGGGTACAGGTGCGGGAGCAGTACTTC
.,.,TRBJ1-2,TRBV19,CASSRGQPNYGYTF,TGTGCCAGTAGTAGAGGGCAGCCTAACTATGGCTACACCTTC
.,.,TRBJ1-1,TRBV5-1,CASSLGPSEAFF,TGCGCCAGCAGCTTGGGACCATCGGAAGCTTTCTTT
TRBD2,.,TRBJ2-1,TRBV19,CASSTTLSGSHQTNEQFF,TGTGCCAGTAGTACCACCCTTAGCGGGTCCCACCAGACCAATGAGCAGTTCTTC
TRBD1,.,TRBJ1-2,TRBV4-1,CASSQFRGNYGYTF,TGCGCCAGCAGCCAATTCAGGGGGAACTATGGCTACACCTTC
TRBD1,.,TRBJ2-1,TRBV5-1,CASSSGQEFDNEQFF,TGCGCCAGCAGCTCTGGACAGGAATTTGACAATGAGCAGTTCTTC
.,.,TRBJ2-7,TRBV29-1,CSVSFHRSSYEQYF,TGCAGCGTCTCCTTCCATAGGAGCTCCTACGAGCAGTACTTC
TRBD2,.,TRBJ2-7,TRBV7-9,CASSPGTMQYF,TGTGCCAGCAGCCCCGGGACTATGCAGTACTTC
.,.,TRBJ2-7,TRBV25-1,CASSFWEPHEQYF,TGTGCCAGCAGTTTCTGGGAGCCACACGAGCAGTACTTC
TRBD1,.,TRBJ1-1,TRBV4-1,CASSRDRGNTEAFF,TGCGCCAGCAGCCGGGACAGGGGGAACACTGAAGCTTTCTTT
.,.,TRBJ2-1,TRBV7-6,CASSSSLCAWGFWNEQFF,TGTGCCAGCAGCTCATCCCTTTGTGCGTGGGGATTTTGGAATGAGCAGTTCTTC
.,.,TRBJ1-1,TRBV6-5,CASSITTANTEAFF,TGTGCCAGCAGTATTACTACGGCGAACACTGAAGCTTTCTTT
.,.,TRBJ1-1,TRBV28,CASSLWDEGMNTEAFF,TGTGCCAGCAGTTTATGGGACGAGGGGATGAACACTGAAGCTTTCTTT
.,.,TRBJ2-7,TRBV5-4,CASSRGPVGYEQYF,TGTGCCAGCAGTCGGGGCCCGGTGGGTTACGAGCAGTACTTC
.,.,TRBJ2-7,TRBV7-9,CASSLLGDTLYEQYF,TGTGCCAGCAGCTTACTAGGGGACACTCTCTACGAGCAGTACTTC
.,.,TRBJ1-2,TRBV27,CASSPLPGRANYGYTF,TGTGCCAGCAGTCCCCTGCCCGGTAGGGCTAACTATGGCTACACCTTC
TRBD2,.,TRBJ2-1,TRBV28,CASSPEWTSGIRDEQFF,TGTGCCAGCAGCCCCGAGTGGACTAGCGGGATCCGCGATGAGCAGTTCTTC
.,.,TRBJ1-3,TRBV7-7,CASSSGTDGNTIYF,TGTGCTAGCAGCTCTGGGACGGATGGAAACACCATATATTTT
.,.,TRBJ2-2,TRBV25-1,CASSELTGTGELFF,TGTGCCAGCAGTGAATTAACAGGGACCGGGGAGCTGTTTTTT
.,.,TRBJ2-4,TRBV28,CASSEGMLAKNIQYF,TGTGCCAGCAGTGAGGGGATGCTAGCCAAAAACATTCAGTACTTC
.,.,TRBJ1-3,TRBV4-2,CASSQDEEESSGNTIYF,TGTGCCAGCAGCCAAGATGAGGAGGAGAGCTCTGGAAACACCATATATTTT
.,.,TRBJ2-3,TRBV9,CASSVDGKIDTQYF,TGTGCCAGCAGCGTAGATGGGAAGATAGATACGCAGTATTTT
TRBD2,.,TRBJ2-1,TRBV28,CASSLCGLANSYNEQFF,TGTGCCAGCAGTTTATGCGGACTAGCGAACTCCTACAATGAGCAGTTCTTC
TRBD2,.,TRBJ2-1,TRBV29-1,CSVEAGDYNEQFF,TGCAGCGTTGAGGCGGGAGACTACAATGAGCAGTTCTTC
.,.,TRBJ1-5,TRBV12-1,CATTRTKGVNQPQHF,TGTGCCACCACCCGGACAAAAGGAGTTAATCAGCCCCAGCATTTT
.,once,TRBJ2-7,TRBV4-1,CASSQDSGIPYEQYF,TGCGCCAGCAGCCAAGACAGTGGGATTCCCTACGAGCAGTACTTC
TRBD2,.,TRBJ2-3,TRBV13,CASSLPGLAGMPQSNTDTQYF,TGTGCCAGCAGCTTACCCGGACTAGCGGGAATGCCCCAATCTAACACAGATACGCAGTATTTT
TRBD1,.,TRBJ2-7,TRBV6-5,CASSYSRQGAYEQYF,TGTGCCAGCAGTTACTCGCGGCAGGGGGCCTACGAGCAGTACTTC
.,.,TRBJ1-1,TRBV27,CASSPAGRSNTEAFF,TGTGCCAGCAGTCCCGCGGGGCGATCGAACACTGAAGCTTTCTTT
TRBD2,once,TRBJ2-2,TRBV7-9,CASSFSTSGRRTPGELFF,TGTGCCAGCAGCTTTTCGACTAGCGGGAGACGGACTCCCGGGGAGCTGTTTTTT
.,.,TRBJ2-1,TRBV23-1,CASSRVGKAVGSYNEQFF,TGCGCCAGCAGTCGCGTTGGGAAAGCCGTGGGCTCCTACAATGAGCAGTTCTTC
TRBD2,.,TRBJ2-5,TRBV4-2,CASSQDPKLAGPIQETQYF,TGTGCCAGCAGCCAAGACCCTAAACTAGCGGGCCCCATACAAGAGACCCAGTACTTC
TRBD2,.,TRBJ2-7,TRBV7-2,CASSSNLRLAVTPYEQYF,TGTGCCAGCAGCTCCAACCTGAGGCTAGCGGTAACCCCCTACGAGCAGTACTTC
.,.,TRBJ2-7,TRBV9,CAGSVGGRSSYEQYF,TGTGCCGGCAGCGTAGGGGGTAGGAGCTCCTACGAGCAGTACTTC
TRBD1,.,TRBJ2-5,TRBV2,CASRGDRAGQYF,TGTGCCAGCAGAGGGGACAGGGCAGGCCAGTACTTC
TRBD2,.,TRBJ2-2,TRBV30,CAGSPGLAGGWGTGELFF,TGTGCCGGGAGCCCGGGACTAGCGGGAGGGTGGGGCACCGGGGAGCTGTTTTTT
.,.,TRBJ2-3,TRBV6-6,CASRPDPPDTQYF,TGTGCCAGCAGACCGGACCCCCCAGATACGCAGTATTTT